The rows below give T cell receptor beta chains drawn from one sample of a study of metastatic and nonmetastatic thyroid tumors. Via MiXCR, TCRdb re-called the PCR reads. Of 25,000 to 35,000 clones detected, about 32% appear once; the ten largest clones hold approximately 30%. The sequenced sample was blood. These receptors all come from a female donor with papillary thyroid cancer or a benign thyroid nodule (not recorded which). Some clones in this sample may be carry-over from other donors' samples. Each CDR3 is given with its conserved first and last residue. The order of the fields is J gene, clone size, D gene, V gene, CDR3 protein, CDR3 DNA. D genes are given only for firm matches. Clone sizes are given selectively: once, few, many, or a class where the clone is expanded.

J gene: TRBJ2-7
clone size: -
D gene: -
V gene: TRBV20-1
CDR3 protein: CSARDYEQYF
CDR3 DNA: TGCAGTGCCCGGGACTACGAGCAGTACTTC

J gene: TRBJ2-7
clone size: few
D gene: TRBD2
V gene: TRBV28
CDR3 protein: CASSSGTSGSSYEQYF
CDR3 DNA: TGTGCCAGCAGTTCGGGTACTAGCGGGAGCTCCTACGAGCAGTACTTC

J gene: TRBJ1-2
clone size: -
D gene: -
V gene: TRBV5-1
CDR3 protein: CASSSDFNYGYTF
CDR3 DNA: TGCGCCAGCAGCTCGGACTTTAACTATGGCTACACCTTC

J gene: TRBJ2-3
clone size: few
D gene: -
V gene: TRBV2
CDR3 protein: CASSPPYTDTQYF
CDR3 DNA: TGTGCCAGCAGTCCTCCCTACACAGATACGCAGTATTTT

J gene: TRBJ1-3
clone size: -
D gene: TRBD1
V gene: TRBV9
CDR3 protein: CASSTTGDGNTIYF
CDR3 DNA: TGTGCCAGCAGCACTACAGGGGACGGAAACACCATATATTTT

J gene: TRBJ1-2
clone size: -
D gene: -
V gene: TRBV30
CDR3 protein: CAWSTLSSRTNYGYTF
CDR3 DNA: TGTGCCTGGAGTACCCTCTCGAGCAGGACTAACTATGGCTACACCTTC

J gene: TRBJ1-1
clone size: -
D gene: -
V gene: TRBV20-1
CDR3 protein: CSARDQGRWTEAFF
CDR3 DNA: TGCAGTGCTAGAGATCAGGGAAGATGGACTGAAGCTTTCTTT

J gene: TRBJ2-1
clone size: many
D gene: -
V gene: TRBV12-5
CDR3 protein: CASGLVPGFPNEQFF
CDR3 DNA: TGTGCTAGTGGTTTGGTACCGGGCTTCCCTAATGAGCAGTTCTTC

J gene: TRBJ2-5
clone size: many
D gene: -
V gene: TRBV3-1
CDR3 protein: CASSLRLQETQYF
CDR3 DNA: TGTGCCAGCAGCCTCCGACTCCAAGAGACCCAGTACTTC

J gene: TRBJ2-7
clone size: -
D gene: -
V gene: TRBV20-1
CDR3 protein: CSATKSYEQYF
CDR3 DNA: TGCAGTGCTACAAAATCCTACGAGCAGTACTTC

J gene: TRBJ1-1
clone size: many
D gene: -
V gene: TRBV20-1
CDR3 protein: CSARRAGAPTTEAFF
CDR3 DNA: TGCAGTGCTAGAAGGGCAGGGGCCCCGACCACTGAAGCTTTCTTT

J gene: TRBJ2-7
clone size: few
D gene: TRBD2
V gene: TRBV9
CDR3 protein: CASTKGGLAGNEQYF
CDR3 DNA: TGTGCCAGCACTAAAGGGGGACTAGCGGGAAATGAGCAGTACTTC

J gene: TRBJ2-7
clone size: few
D gene: -
V gene: TRBV6-2/TRBV6-3
CDR3 protein: CASSYSRGFYEQYF
CDR3 DNA: TGTGCCAGCAGTTACTCGAGAGGGTTCTACGAGCAGTACTTC

J gene: TRBJ2-2
clone size: many
D gene: -
V gene: TRBV20-1
CDR3 protein: CSARDGRDTGELFF
CDR3 DNA: TGCAGTGCTAGAGATGGCAGGGACACCGGGGAGCTGTTTTTT

J gene: TRBJ1-5
clone size: -
D gene: -
V gene: TRBV30
CDR3 protein: CAWGQSNQPQHF
CDR3 DNA: TGTGCCTGGGGACAGAGCAATCAGCCCCAGCATTTT

J gene: TRBJ2-3
clone size: -
D gene: TRBD2
V gene: TRBV20-1
CDR3 protein: CSARTSGSTDTQYF
CDR3 DNA: TGCAGTGCTCGGACTAGCGGTAGCACAGATACGCAGTATTTT

J gene: TRBJ2-5
clone size: many
D gene: -
V gene: TRBV16
CDR3 protein: CASSPRGAGQETQYF
CDR3 DNA: TGTGCCAGCAGCCCCCGGGGTGCAGGACAAGAGACCCAGTACTTC

J gene: TRBJ1-1
clone size: few
D gene: -
V gene: TRBV28
CDR3 protein: CASLVLSFTWGAAETFF
CDR3 DNA: TGTGCCAGCTTGGTTCTATCCTTTACATGGGGCGCCGCTGAAACTTTCTTT

J gene: TRBJ2-7
clone size: -
D gene: -
V gene: TRBV30
CDR3 protein: CAWSVRRYEQYF
CDR3 DNA: TGTGCCTGGAGTGTGCGAAGGTACGAGCAGTACTTC

J gene: TRBJ2-4
clone size: many
D gene: -
V gene: TRBV19
CDR3 protein: CASRTRGASGAKNIQYF
CDR3 DNA: TGTGCCAGTAGGACACGCGGGGCGAGCGGAGCTAAAAACATTCAGTACTTC

J gene: TRBJ2-3
clone size: many
D gene: TRBD2
V gene: TRBV6-4
CDR3 protein: CASSPSGDTDTQYF
CDR3 DNA: TGTGCCAGCAGCCCGAGCGGGGACACAGATACGCAGTATTTT

J gene: TRBJ2-1
clone size: -
D gene: TRBD2
V gene: TRBV30
CDR3 protein: CAWSRLAEDNQQVF
CDR3 DNA: TGTGCCTGGAGTCGGCTAGCGGAGGACAATCAGCAGGTCTTC

J gene: TRBJ2-1
clone size: -
D gene: -
V gene: TRBV30
CDR3 protein: CAWDSGFSGEQFF
CDR3 DNA: TGTGCCTGGGATTCCGGGTTCTCGGGTGAGCAGTTCTTC

J gene: TRBJ1-5
clone size: many
D gene: -
V gene: TRBV6-1
CDR3 protein: CASSPGPNQPQHF
CDR3 DNA: TGTGCCAGCAGCCCGGGTCCTAATCAGCCCCAGCATTTT

J gene: TRBJ2-3
clone size: many
D gene: -
V gene: TRBV3-1
CDR3 protein: CASSQDMAGTDTQYF
CDR3 DNA: TGTGCCAGCAGCCAAGATATGGCGGGCACAGATACGCAGTATTTT

J gene: TRBJ1-2
clone size: -
D gene: -
V gene: TRBV6-6
CDR3 protein: CASSYHPQGRYGYTF
CDR3 DNA: TGTGCCAGCAGTTACCATCCACAGGGACGCTATGGCTACACCTTC

J gene: TRBJ1-1
clone size: many
D gene: -
V gene: TRBV28
CDR3 protein: CASQKPVGTEAFF
CDR3 DNA: TGTGCCAGCCAAAAGCCGGTGGGCACTGAAGCTTTCTTT

J gene: TRBJ2-3
clone size: -
D gene: TRBD2
V gene: TRBV11-1
CDR3 protein: CASSLTSGQHPSTDTQYF
CDR3 DNA: TGTGCCAGCAGCCTCACTAGCGGGCAACACCCCAGCACAGATACGCAGTATTTT

J gene: TRBJ2-7
clone size: many
D gene: TRBD2
V gene: TRBV6-1
CDR3 protein: CASSEVAGTTYEQYF
CDR3 DNA: TGTGCCAGCAGTGAAGTAGCGGGAACCACCTACGAGCAGTACTTC

J gene: TRBJ2-2
clone size: many
D gene: -
V gene: TRBV14
CDR3 protein: CASSQEWLEGAHTGELFF
CDR3 DNA: TGTGCCAGCAGCCAAGAATGGTTGGAGGGGGCGCATACCGGGGAGCTGTTTTTT

J gene: TRBJ1-1
clone size: -
D gene: -
V gene: TRBV9
CDR3 protein: CASLGPYTEAFF
CDR3 DNA: TGTGCCAGTCTGGGACCGTACACTGAAGCTTTCTTT

J gene: TRBJ2-2
clone size: -
D gene: -
V gene: TRBV20-1
CDR3 protein: CSAREGRAVELFF
CDR3 DNA: TGCAGTGCTAGAGAAGGCAGGGCCGTTGAGCTGTTTTTT

J gene: TRBJ2-7
clone size: many
D gene: TRBD2
V gene: TRBV7-3
CDR3 protein: CASGPAGLPYEQYF
CDR3 DNA: TGTGCCAGCGGACCAGCGGGACTTCCCTACGAGCAGTACTTC

J gene: TRBJ2-5
clone size: -
D gene: -
V gene: TRBV30
CDR3 protein: CAWSVQDQETQYF
CDR3 DNA: TGTGCCTGGAGTGTACAGGACCAAGAGACCCAGTACTTC

J gene: TRBJ1-3
clone size: -
D gene: -
V gene: TRBV19
CDR3 protein: CASSIEPAAGNTIYF
CDR3 DNA: TGTGCCAGTAGTATAGAACCGGCTGCTGGAAACACCATATATTTT

J gene: TRBJ1-6
clone size: -
D gene: -
V gene: TRBV20-1
CDR3 protein: CSASAREAYISPLHF
CDR3 DNA: TGCAGTGCTAGCGCACGGGAGGCCTATATTTCACCCCTCCACTTT

J gene: TRBJ1-1
clone size: many
D gene: TRBD1
V gene: TRBV19
CDR3 protein: CASSRTDRRMNTEAFF
CDR3 DNA: TGTGCCAGTAGTAGGACGGACAGGCGTATGAACACTGAAGCTTTCTTT

J gene: TRBJ1-2
clone size: many
D gene: -
V gene: TRBV19
CDR3 protein: CASSIISRPNYGYTF
CDR3 DNA: TGTGCCAGTAGTATCATATCGCGTCCTAACTATGGCTACACCTTC

J gene: TRBJ1-5
clone size: -
D gene: -
V gene: TRBV19
CDR3 protein: CASSILENKPQHF
CDR3 DNA: TGTGCCAGTAGTATATTGGAGAATAAGCCCCAGCATTTT

J gene: TRBJ1-2
clone size: -
D gene: -
V gene: TRBV20-1
CDR3 protein: CSASAQDHYGYTF
CDR3 DNA: TGCAGTGCTTCAGCTCAGGATCACTATGGCTACACCTTC

J gene: TRBJ1-6
clone size: few
D gene: -
V gene: TRBV6-1
CDR3 protein: CASRNGGGAYSPLHF
CDR3 DNA: TGTGCCAGCAGGAATGGCGGGGGCGCGTATTCACCCCTCCACTTT

J gene: TRBJ1-2
clone size: many
D gene: TRBD1
V gene: TRBV7-2
CDR3 protein: CASSLSGQGNYGYTF
CDR3 DNA: TGTGCCAGCAGCTTGAGCGGACAGGGCAACTATGGCTACACCTTC

J gene: TRBJ2-7
clone size: -
D gene: -
V gene: TRBV18
CDR3 protein: CASSPGVASYEQYF
CDR3 DNA: TGTGCCAGCTCACCAGGGGTCGCCTCCTACGAGCAGTACTTC

J gene: TRBJ2-3
clone size: many
D gene: -
V gene: TRBV14
CDR3 protein: CASSQGRLGEDTQYF
CDR3 DNA: TGTGCCAGCAGCCAAGGACGTTTAGGGGAGGATACGCAGTATTTT

J gene: TRBJ2-1
clone size: many
D gene: TRBD1
V gene: TRBV3-1
CDR3 protein: CASSQGDRGKRDEQFF
CDR3 DNA: TGTGCCAGCAGCCAAGGGGACAGGGGGAAAAGGGATGAGCAGTTCTTC